This T cell receptor beta chain was sequenced in a study of CD8+ T cells in alopecia areata. Study-level information: Treated patients were given oral tofacitinib, which was dosed at 5 to 10 mg twice daily. The study's findings and limits: Sequencing of scalp samples also includes resident alphabeta T cells from normal skin. Researchers report lesional scalp, most notably alopecia totalis/universalis, outstripped normal scalp in clonality.

Germline assignment: CDR1 SGDLS and CDR2 YYNGEE. The CDR3 consists of 15 residues. V gave up 1 base and J gave up 5 bases; unmatched junction bases: 5. CD4+ and CD8+ T cells were sorted from PBMCs stained for CD3, CD4 and CD8. In regard to this clone: What it recognizes is unknown.

RNA extraction and reverse transcription yielded cDNA as sequencing template. Only in-frame clones appear in the TCRdb table, and some are missing; sequencing was by immunoSEQ multiplex PCR. Here the sample spans about 150,000 clones, around half being singletons. The TCR comes from a human donor with alopecia areata. The rearrangement uses TRBV9 and TRBJ1-5, with TRBD1 matching 8 bases. The starting material was CD8+ T cells sorted from blood, obtained at week 0. Here the CDR3 reads CASSVSGQGHQPQHF. CDR3 nucleotide sequence: TGTGCCAGCAGCGTATCAGGACAGGGTCATCAGCCCCAGCATTTT.